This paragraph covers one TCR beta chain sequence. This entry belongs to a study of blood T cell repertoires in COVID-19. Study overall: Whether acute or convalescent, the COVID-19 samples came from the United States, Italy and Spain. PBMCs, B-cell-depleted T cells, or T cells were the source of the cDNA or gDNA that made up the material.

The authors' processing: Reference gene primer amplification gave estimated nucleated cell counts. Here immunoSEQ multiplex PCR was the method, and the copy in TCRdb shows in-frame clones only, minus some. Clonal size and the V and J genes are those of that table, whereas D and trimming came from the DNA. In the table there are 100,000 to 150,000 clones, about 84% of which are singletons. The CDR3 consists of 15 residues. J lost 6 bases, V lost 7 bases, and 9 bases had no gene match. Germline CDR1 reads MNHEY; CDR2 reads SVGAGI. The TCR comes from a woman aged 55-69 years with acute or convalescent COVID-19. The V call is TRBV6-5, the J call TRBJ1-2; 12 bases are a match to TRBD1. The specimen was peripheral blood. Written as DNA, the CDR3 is TGTGCCAGCAACTCTCCGGGACAGGGGGCCAATGGCTACACCTTC. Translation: CASNSPGQGANGYTF.